The 14 T cell receptor beta chains below come from one sample, sequenced in a study of cytomegalovirus exposure and HLA in healthy donors. The primer mix had 60 Vbeta and 13 Jbeta primers. TCRdb keeps only in-frame clones here, not all; method: immunoSEQ multiplex PCR. The table gives tens of thousands of clones; the top ten clones make up approximately 6.3% of it. Sequenced input: PBMCs. The receptors shown here come from a human donor in good health.

The rearrangement uses TRBV7-2 and TRBJ1-1, with a weak D call TRBD1 (5 bases). Trimming took 4 bases from V and 10 from J, leaving 16 bases between them. CDR1 and CDR2 from the germline V gene are SGHTA and FQGNSA. The CDR3 spans 13 residues. The CDR3 protein is CASSSNYRLGAFF. The CDR3 coding sequence is TGTGCCAGCAGCTCCAATTACAGGCTCGGAGCTTTCTTT.

The J gene is TRBJ2-5, the V gene TRBV5-1; D is perhaps TRBD2 (6 bases). Germline V CDR1 and CDR2: SGHRS, YFSETQ. The CDR3 extends over 14 amino acids. Trimming removed 2 bases at V and 7 bases at J, with 15 bases between. Written as DNA, the CDR3 is TGCGCCAGCAGCTTAACAGCGTTCGGGGGGACCCAGTACTTC. Translated: CASSLTAFGGTQYF.

The chain recombines TRBV29-1 with TRBJ1-2, with 7 bases matching TRBD1. V lost 7 bases to trimming and J lost 8 bases; unmatched junction nucleotides: 7. This CDR3 has 11 residues. The V gene's germline CDR1 is SQVTM and CDR2 ANQGSEA. This CDR3 is CSADRDRGYTF. DNA of the CDR3: TGCAGCGCCGACAGGGATCGGGGCTACACCTTC.

The V gene is TRBV11-2, the J gene TRBJ1-2; 9 bases fit TRBD1. The germline CDR1 and CDR2 sequences are SGHAT and FQNNGV. V shed 4 bases and J 8 bases; nucleotides not matched to a gene: 5. CDR3 length: 13 amino acids. The CDR3 nucleotides are TGTGCCAGCAGCTGGACAGGGGATAGCGGCTACACCTTC. It encodes CASSWTGDSGYTF.

The chain joins TRBV2 to TRBJ1-5; D perhaps matches TRBD1 (5 bases). The CDR3 runs to 12 residues. Trimming stripped 4 bases from V and 8 bases from J, with 9 bases between. Per the germline V gene, CDR1 is SNHLY and CDR2 is FYNNEI. This CDR3 is CASSAGWEPQHF. CDR3 nucleotide sequence: TGTGCCAGCAGTGCAGGGTGGGAGCCCCAGCATTTT. Looking up the rest from reference TRBV2 and TRBJ1-5 gives the full variable domain: EPEVTQTPSHQVTQMGQEVILRCVPISNHLYFYWYRQILGQKVEFLVSFYNNEISEKSEIFDDQFSVERPDGSNFTLKIRSTKLEDSAMYFCASSAGWEPQHFGDGTRLSIL.

The chain employs TRBV9 and TRBJ2-2, with 7 bases aligning to TRBD1. CDR1 is SGDLS and CDR2 is YYNGEE in the germline V gene. The CDR3 contains 14 residues. The V and J ends lost 4 bases and 8 bases, in that order; junction bases with no gene match: 8. The CDR3 bases are TGTGCCAGCAGCTTTTCTACAGGGGCGGGGGAGCTGTTTTTT. Its protein is CASSFSTGAGELFF.

The chain links TRBV5-1 to TRBJ2-1, with 10 bases identical to TRBD1. The CDR3 length is 14 residues. The V gene end was trimmed by 0 bases and the J gene end by 8 bases; junction bases not matched to a gene: 2. Germline CDR1 and CDR2: SGHRS and YFSETQ. CDR3 sequence reads: CASSLDGQGDEQFF. The DNA for the CDR3 is TGCGCCAGCAGCTTGGACGGACAGGGGGATGAGCAGTTCTTC.

The V call is TRBV30, the J call TRBJ1-4, with D possibly TRBD1 on 5 matching bases. Germline V lookup: CDR1 GTSNPN, CDR2 SVGIG (reference sequence). V was cut by 2 bases and J by 7 bases, with 17 bases left in between. The CDR3 has 15 residues. The CDR3 DNA reads TGTGCCTGGAGTCCTTGGTCAGGGTTTAGTGAAAAACTGTTTTTT. This encodes CAWSPWSGFSEKLFF.

In DNA, the CDR3 is TGTGCCAGCAGCTTAAAATCAGGGGTAGAGCAGTACTTC. Amino acid sequence: CASSLKSGVEQYF. V and J are TRBV7-9 and TRBJ2-7; D might be TRBD1 (6 bases). This CDR3 spans 13 amino acids. Germline V gives CDR1 SEHNR, CDR2 FQNEAQ (reference sequence). Trimming stripped 2 bases from V and 7 bases from J, with 12 bases between.

The chain couples TRBV5-1 to TRBJ1-1, with D perhaps TRBD1 (5 bases). The V end was cut by 4 bases, the J end by 1 base, with 8 bases between. This CDR3 contains 13 residues. Per the germline V gene, CDR1 is SGHRS and CDR2 is YFSETQ. The CDR3 sequence: CASSADRNTEAFF. CDR3 in DNA: TGCGCCAGCAGCGCTGACAGGAACACTGAAGCTTTCTTT.

This chain uses TRBV2 with TRBJ2-3, with D possibly matching TRBD2 (7 bases). This CDR3 region has 15 residues. Trimming removed 4 bases at V and 3 bases at J, with 14 bases between. Germline-derived CDR1 and CDR2 are SNHLY and FYNNEI. The CDR3 region has the DNA TGTGCCAGCAGTGGTTCCGCGGGGGCTACAGATACGCAGTATTTT. Its translation: CASSGSAGATDTQYF.

In the case of this clone: The junction differs from germline at one of its ends, possibly a read error. The genes are TRBV2 and TRBJ2-3, with TRBD1 matching 8 bases. Per germline, CDR1 SNHLY and CDR2 FYNNEI. The CDR3 extends over 16 amino acids. CDR3 bases: TGTGCCAGCAGCGCACTCTGGGACAGGAGGACAGATAAGCAGTATTTT. This encodes CASSALWDRRTDKQYF.

The gene calls are TRBV4-2 and TRBJ1-1; the match to TRBD1 covers 8 bases. J lost 1 base, V lost 0 bases, and 7 bases had no gene match. The CDR3 consists of 17 residues. Germline lookup yields CDR1 LGHNA and CDR2 YNFKEQ. The CDR3 sequence is CASSQDQGAIRNTEAFF. DNA of the CDR3: TGTGCCAGCAGCCAAGATCAGGGGGCGATTAGGAACACTGAAGCTTTCTTT.

The rearrangement links TRBV6-5 to TRBJ2-7, with D perhaps TRBD2 (5 bases). This CDR3 spans 15 amino acids. The V end was cut by 4 bases, the J end by 0 bases, with 13 bases between. Per germline, CDR1 MNHEY and CDR2 SVGAGI. The CDR3 nucleotides are TGTGCCAGCAGTTCCGGGGTCCTGAGCTCCTACGAGCAGTACTTC. This codes for CASSSGVLSSYEQYF.